The rows below give T cell receptor beta chains drawn from one sample of a study of shared clonotypes between healthy human individuals. Produced via immunoSEQ multiplex PCR; TCRdb's table is partial and in-frame only. The top ten clones hold around 11% of a sample with a few hundred thousand clones, roughly three quarters of them seen once. The sample was PBMCs. The source of these receptors is a woman aged 40 to 50 in good health. Some clones in this sample may be carry-over from other donors' samples. The CDR3 runs from the conserved cysteine through the conserved F or W. A D gene is named only where the DNA matches it firmly. A clone size is listed for some rows: how often the clone was seen (once, few, many), or a class if it is expanded.

d_gene	abundance	v_gene	j_gene	CDR3nt	CDR3aa
.	once	TRBV4-3	TRBJ2-7	TGCGCCAGCAGCCAAGGGAGGACGACCTCCTACGAGCAGTACTTC	CASSQGRTTSYEQYF
.	.	TRBV29-1	TRBJ2-7	TGCAGCGTTGAAGTCCTGGGCGGGAACTCCTACGAGCAGTACTTC	CSVEVLGGNSYEQYF
.	.	TRBV7-2	TRBJ1-3	TGTGCCAGCAGCCGCCTGGGAGCTGGAAACACCATATATTTT	CASSRLGAGNTIYF
.	.	TRBV30	TRBJ1-2	TGTGCCTGGATCAAGGGGAGTGTGGATGGCTACACCTTC	CAWIKGSVDGYTF
TRBD1	.	TRBV6-1	TRBJ1-2	TGTGCCAGCAGTGCGGGACAGGACTTTTATGGCTACACCTTC	CASSAGQDFYGYTF
TRBD1	.	TRBV5-1	TRBJ1-3	TGCGCCAGCAGCGTCTCATACAGGGGTACCTCTGGAAACACCATATATTTT	CASSVSYRGTSGNTIYF
TRBD1	.	TRBV6-4	TRBJ2-1	TGTGCCAGCAGGGGGGACAGGGCGAATGAGCAGTTCTTC	CASRGDRANEQFF
.	.	TRBV28	TRBJ2-5	TGTGCCAGCAGTTTCGGGATGGTGGAAGAGACCCAGTACTTC	CASSFGMVEETQYF
TRBD1	.	TRBV19	TRBJ2-3	TGTGCCAGTAGTGAGACAGGGTCTAGCACAGATACGCAGTATTTT	CASSETGSSTDTQYF
.	.	TRBV5-4	TRBJ1-1	TGTGCCAGCAGCTTGGGACAAGCGAACACTGAAGCTTTCTTT	CASSLGQANTEAFF
TRBD2	.	TRBV4-2	TRBJ2-3	TGTGCCAGCAGCCCAAGAAAGGAGTCGGGGACTAGCGGGAACACAGATACGCAGTATTTT	CASSPRKESGTSGNTDTQYF
.	.	TRBV5-1	TRBJ1-4	TGCGCCAGCAGCTTGGCAGGGGAAATGGGTGAAAAACTGTTTTTT	CASSLAGEMGEKLFF
.	.	TRBV6-4	TRBJ2-3	TGTGCCAGCAGTGAATCGGTACAGAACACAGATACGCAGTATTTT	CASSESVQNTDTQYF
.	once	TRBV15	TRBJ1-2	TGTGCCACCAGCAGAGAGGGCAACCTAGCTAACTATGGCTACACCTTC	CATSREGNLANYGYTF
TRBD2	.	TRBV10-3	TRBJ2-7	TGTGCCACCGGGACTAGCGGGACCGGCGAGCAGTACTTC	CATGTSGTGEQYF
TRBD2	once	TRBV27	TRBJ2-7	TGTGCCAGCAAAAAATCGGGTACGGGGGAGGGCCAAACAGGCGAGCAGTACTTC	CASKKSGTGEGQTGEQYF
.	.	TRBV30	TRBJ2-7	TGTGCCTGGAGTGGCCGGACGGCGGGCTATAAATCGGATGAGCAGTACTTC	CAWSGRTAGYKSDEQYF
TRBD1	.	TRBV6-5	TRBJ1-5	TGTGCCAGCAGCCCGAACAGGGGTAGCAATCAGCCCCAGCATTTT	CASSPNRGSNQPQHF
.	.	TRBV15	TRBJ2-5	TGTGCCACCAGCAGAGGGCGGAACCAAGAGACCCAGTACTTC	CATSRGRNQETQYF
.	.	TRBV9	TRBJ2-3	TGTGCCAGCAGCGTAACCCCAGAAAGCACAGATACGCAGTATTTT	CASSVTPESTDTQYF
.	.	TRBV7-3	TRBJ1-1	TGTGCCAGCGCTATAGAGGTGAACACTGAAGCTTTCTTT	CASAIEVNTEAFF
TRBD2	.	TRBV11-2	TRBJ2-7	TGTGCCAGCAGCTTAGAAGCTAGCGGGAGAGGGGGAGCCTACGAGCAGTACTTC	CASSLEASGRGGAYEQYF
.	.	TRBV9	TRBJ1-3	TGTGCCAGCAGCGTAGTCCCAGGGTCTGGAAACACCATATATTTT	CASSVVPGSGNTIYF
TRBD2	.	TRBV5-4	TRBJ2-7	TGTGCCAGCAGGGAGGGGACTAGCGTTGCCTACGAGCAGTACTTC	CASREGTSVAYEQYF
TRBD1	few	TRBV4-3	TRBJ1-4	TGCGCCAGCAGCCAAGAACCAGGGACAGGAAGTGAAAAACTGTTTTTT	CASSQEPGTGSEKLFF
.	.	TRBV28	TRBJ1-5	TGTGCCCACCGGAGTAGCAATCAGCCCCAGCATTTT	CAHRSSNQPQHF
.	many	TRBV5-1	TRBJ1-5	TGCGCCAGCAGCACCGGGACTACTAATCAGCCCCAGCATTTT	CASSTGTTNQPQHF
TRBD1	.	TRBV4-3	TRBJ1-5	TGCGCCAGCAGCCAGGACAGGAGTAACAATCAGCCCCAGCATTTT	CASSQDRSNNQPQHF
.	.	TRBV30	TRBJ2-2	TGTGCCTTCCCGGGGGCCGGGGAGCTGTTTTTT	CAFPGAGELFF
.	.	TRBV21-1	TRBJ2-7	TGTGCCAGCACCGCGACAAAATACTACGAGCAGTACTTC	CASTATKYYEQYF
.	.	TRBV5-1	TRBJ2-1	TGCGCCAGCAGCCCCCACTCCTACAATGAGCAGTTCTTC	CASSPHSYNEQFF
TRBD1	once	TRBV5-6	TRBJ2-7	TGTGCCAGCAGTTCCTGGGACAGGGCCAACTACGAGCAGTACTTC	CASSSWDRANYEQYF
.	.	TRBV10-2	TRBJ2-1	TGCGCCAGCAGGGGGGTGGCAGGGTTCTGGGAGCAGTTCTTC	CASRGVAGFWEQFF
TRBD1	few	TRBV7-9	TRBJ1-6	TGTGCCAGCAGCTGGGACAGGGATTCACCCCTCCACTTT	CASSWDRDSPLHF
TRBD1	.	TRBV30	TRBJ1-1	TGTGCCTGGAGCCTGGACAGGGTGAACACTGAAGCTTTCTTT	CAWSLDRVNTEAFF
.	.	TRBV21-1	TRBJ2-7	TGTGCCAGCAGCAAAGCGGGGGGACTAGCGGGATACTACGAGCAGTACTTC	CASSKAGGLAGYYEQYF
TRBD1	few	TRBV5-4	TRBJ2-5	TGTGCCAGCAGTGCGGGACAGGGGGTTCAAGAGACCCAGTACTTC	CASSAGQGVQETQYF
.	.	TRBV6-1	TRBJ1-4	TGTGCCAGCAGTGAAGGACCGCTGGCAACTAATGAAAAACTGTTTTTT	CASSEGPLATNEKLFF
.	.	TRBV29-1	TRBJ2-1	TGCAGCGTTGGGGTGGGCTTAGGGGGTGAGCAGTTCTTC	CSVGVGLGGEQFF
TRBD2	few	TRBV30	TRBJ2-5	TGTGCCTGGAGTGTACGGAGGGTTAGCGGGATACAAGAGACCCAGTACTTC	CAWSVRRVSGIQETQYF
.	.	TRBV7-2	TRBJ2-1	TGTGCCAGCAGCCCGGGGGGCCAGACCTACAATGAGCAGTTCTTC	CASSPGGQTYNEQFF
TRBD1	.	TRBV18	TRBJ2-5	TGTGCCAGCTCACCACCGGGGACAGGGGATACCCAGTACTTC	CASSPPGTGDTQYF
.	many	TRBV10-2	TRBJ2-3	TGCGCCAGCAGTGTAACCAGTCTGACAGATACGCAGTATTTT	CASSVTSLTDTQYF
.	.	TRBV27	TRBJ2-7	TGTGCCAGCAGTTTTACAGGGTGGTCCTACGAGCAGTACTTC	CASSFTGWSYEQYF
.	.	TRBV25-1	TRBJ2-7	TGTGCCAGCAGTGTTGCGGGCTACGAGCAGTACTTC	CASSVAGYEQYF
.	once	TRBV10-3	TRBJ2-2	TGTGCCATCAGTGAGAAACAGGAGGTCACCGGGGAGCTGTTTTTT	CAISEKQEVTGELFF
.	.	TRBV7-2	TRBJ2-7	TGTGCCAGCAGCGAGGGACTGATCCCCTACGAGCAGTACTTC	CASSEGLIPYEQYF
.	once	TRBV28	TRBJ2-6	TGTGCCAGCGGCGGGGAGACTGGGGCCAACGTCCTGACTTTC	CASGGETGANVLTF
TRBD2	.	TRBV5-1	TRBJ2-1	TGCGCCAGCAGCCTTCCGACTAGCGGGGCCTACAATGAGCAGTTCTTC	CASSLPTSGAYNEQFF
.	.	TRBV5-1	TRBJ2-1	TGCGCCAGCAGTCGGGACCCCGACAATGAGCAGTTCTTC	CASSRDPDNEQFF